A selection of T cell receptor beta chains follows, all from one sample in a study of blood T cell repertoires in COVID-19. The method was immunoSEQ multiplex PCR; TCRdb's version includes in-frame clones alone and lacks a portion of them. This repertoire shows 300,000 to 350,000 clones, more than 85% found once; its top ten account for around 4.2%. The sequencing input was PBMCs or T cells enriched from blood (not recorded which). These receptors all come from a woman younger than 45 who had been exposed to COVID-19. The CDR3 runs from the conserved cysteine through the conserved F or W. The D gene is left open where the match is weak. Part of the rows lack a size; the others show once, few, many or a class for expanded clones.

clone_size,v_call,j_call,d_call,cdr3_nt,cdr3_aa
-,TRBV2,TRBJ1-2,-,TGTGCCAGCAGTGCCGCGGCCAAGGTAGTTGACTATGGCTACACCTTC,CASSAAAKVVDYGYTF
-,TRBV7-7,TRBJ1-5,TRBD1,TGTGCCAGCTTTTTACAGGGGACAAATCAGCCCCAGCATTTT,CASFLQGTNQPQHF
once,TRBV15,TRBJ2-6,-,TGTGCCACCAGCAGAGAGGCGGGTGGTGGGGCCAACGTCCTGACTTTC,CATSREAGGGANVLTF
-,TRBV19,TRBJ2-3,-,TGTGCCAGTAGAACTACAGGGGGGGTGCAACGTACAGATACGCAGTATTTT,CASRTTGGVQRTDTQYF
-,TRBV10-3,TRBJ2-7,-,TGTGCCATCAGTGGCGGCAGTGGCCCCTACGAGCAGTACTTC,CAISGGSGPYEQYF
once,TRBV5-3,TRBJ2-6,TRBD1,TGTGCCAGAAGCCTCCGGGACAGGTCACCCTCTCCCAACGTCCTGACTTTC,CARSLRDRSPSPNVLTF
-,TRBV4-3,TRBJ1-6,TRBD1,TGCGCCAGCAGCCAAGGACAGGGGGCATATAATTCACCCCTCCACTTT,CASSQGQGAYNSPLHF
-,TRBV14,TRBJ1-2,-,TGTGCCAGCAGCCACCCCAGAGGGAACTATGGCTACACCTTC,CASSHPRGNYGYTF
-,TRBV2,TRBJ2-7,TRBD1,TGTGCCAGCAGCGAGGACAGGGGGCTCGACGAGCAGTACTTC,CASSEDRGLDEQYF
-,TRBV12-3/TRBV12-4,TRBJ1-1,-,TGTGCCAGCAGTTCAGGAAGAAAAGCTTTCTTT,CASSSGRKAFF
-,TRBV19,TRBJ1-1,TRBD1,TGTGCCAGTAGTACGGACAGGGTTGGCGCTGAAGCTTTCTTT,CASSTDRVGAEAFF
-,TRBV4-2,TRBJ2-7,TRBD2,TGTGCCAGCAGCCAAGATCTGAGCGGGGCCTACGAGCAGTACTTC,CASSQDLSGAYEQYF
-,TRBV5-1,TRBJ1-1,-,TGCGCCAGCAGTTATGACAGGAACACTGAAGCTTTCTTT,CASSYDRNTEAFF
few,TRBV4-2,TRBJ2-3,-,TGTGCCAGCAGCCAAGATTTTCGTAGCACAGATACGCAGTATTTT,CASSQDFRSTDTQYF
once,TRBV6-6,TRBJ1-2,-,TGTGCCAGCAGTTACAAGACAGAAAGCTATGGCTACACCTTC,CASSYKTESYGYTF
-,TRBV3-1/TRBV3-2,TRBJ2-1,TRBD1,TGTGCCAGCAGCCAAGCCTGGGGGACAGGGGGCTACAATGAGCAGTTCTTC,CASSQAWGTGGYNEQFF
-,TRBV5-1,TRBJ2-5,-,TGCGCCAGCAGCTTGGAGGCAGCCGGAGGGACCCAGTACTTC,CASSLEAAGGTQYF
-,TRBV19,TRBJ1-5,-,TGTGCCAGCAATTATCAGAGCAATCAGCCCCAGCATTTT,CASNYQSNQPQHF
-,TRBV30,TRBJ1-3,-,TGTGCCTGGAGTCGAGGCTCATGGGGGGACACCATATATTTT,CAWSRGSWGDTIYF
-,TRBV25-1,TRBJ1-6,-,TGTGCCACTAGTCGGGGGTATTCACCCCTCCACTTT,CATSRGYSPLHF
-,TRBV5-4,TRBJ2-7,TRBD2,TGTGCCAGCAGCTTTTACAGCGGGGGTGATTCGAGCTCCTACGAGCAGTACTTC,CASSFYSGGDSSSYEQYF
once,TRBV3-1/TRBV3-2,TRBJ2-3,TRBD2,TGTGCCAGCAGCCTAATTAGCGGGGAAGGCACAGATACGCAGTATTTT,CASSLISGEGTDTQYF
once,TRBV4-3,TRBJ1-2,-,TGCGCCAGCAGCCAAGAGCCCAGTAACTATGGCTACACCTTC,CASSQEPSNYGYTF
-,TRBV4-1,TRBJ2-1,TRBD2,TGCGCCAGCAGCCAAGATGGGCTAGCGGGGGCGTACAATGAGCAGTTCTTC,CASSQDGLAGAYNEQFF
-,TRBV5-1,TRBJ2-3,TRBD2,TGCGCCAGCAGCTTAACGGGGGGATTAGATGATACGCAGTATTTT,CASSLTGGLDDTQYF
-,TRBV6-5,TRBJ1-1,-,TGTGCCAGCAGAAGCAGACGGGTAGGGAACACTGAAGCTTTCTTT,CASRSRRVGNTEAFF
few,TRBV18,TRBJ1-2,-,TGTGCCAGCTCACGTCAGGATTCCTATGGCTACACCTTC,CASSRQDSYGYTF
-,TRBV18,TRBJ1-5,TRBD1,TGTGCCAGCTCGGCGGGACAGGGCGCCCAGCCCCAGCATTTT,CASSAGQGAQPQHF
-,TRBV4-1,TRBJ2-1,TRBD2,TGCGCCAGCAGCCAAGCGGCGACTAGCGGGGGACCCTCCTACAATGAGCAGTTCTTC,CASSQAATSGGPSYNEQFF